The sample holds one count of the clone carrying this T cell receptor (beta chain). The sample belongs to a study of CD8 T cells in Susac syndrome. V lost 1 base and J 5 bases, leaving 9 bases between the germline ends. Germline lookup yields CDR1 KGHDR and CDR2 SFDVKD. CDR3 size: 14 residues. After extraction with the RNeasy kit, roughly 0.5 to 1 ug of the RNA was reverse transcribed using random hexamers. With immunoSEQ multiplex PCR, TCR beta CDR3 was amplified across 54 Vbeta and 13 Jbeta. Using its own MiXCR run on the immunoSEQ multiplex PCR reads, TCRdb lists one record per CDR3 protein. The sample has 180,000 or so distinct CDR3 sequences; approximately 94% are singletons. The authors sequenced TCR beta from blood CD8+ and CD4+ T cells.

This TCR was sampled from a human donor in good health. The rearrangement joins TRBV24-1 to TRBJ2-3, with a weak D call TRBD2 (5 bases). The specimen sequenced was CD4+ T cells from PBMCs. The DNA of the CDR3 is TGTGCCACCAGTGATTTCAGGAGCGGAGATACGCAGTATTTT. This encodes CATSDFRSGDTQYF.